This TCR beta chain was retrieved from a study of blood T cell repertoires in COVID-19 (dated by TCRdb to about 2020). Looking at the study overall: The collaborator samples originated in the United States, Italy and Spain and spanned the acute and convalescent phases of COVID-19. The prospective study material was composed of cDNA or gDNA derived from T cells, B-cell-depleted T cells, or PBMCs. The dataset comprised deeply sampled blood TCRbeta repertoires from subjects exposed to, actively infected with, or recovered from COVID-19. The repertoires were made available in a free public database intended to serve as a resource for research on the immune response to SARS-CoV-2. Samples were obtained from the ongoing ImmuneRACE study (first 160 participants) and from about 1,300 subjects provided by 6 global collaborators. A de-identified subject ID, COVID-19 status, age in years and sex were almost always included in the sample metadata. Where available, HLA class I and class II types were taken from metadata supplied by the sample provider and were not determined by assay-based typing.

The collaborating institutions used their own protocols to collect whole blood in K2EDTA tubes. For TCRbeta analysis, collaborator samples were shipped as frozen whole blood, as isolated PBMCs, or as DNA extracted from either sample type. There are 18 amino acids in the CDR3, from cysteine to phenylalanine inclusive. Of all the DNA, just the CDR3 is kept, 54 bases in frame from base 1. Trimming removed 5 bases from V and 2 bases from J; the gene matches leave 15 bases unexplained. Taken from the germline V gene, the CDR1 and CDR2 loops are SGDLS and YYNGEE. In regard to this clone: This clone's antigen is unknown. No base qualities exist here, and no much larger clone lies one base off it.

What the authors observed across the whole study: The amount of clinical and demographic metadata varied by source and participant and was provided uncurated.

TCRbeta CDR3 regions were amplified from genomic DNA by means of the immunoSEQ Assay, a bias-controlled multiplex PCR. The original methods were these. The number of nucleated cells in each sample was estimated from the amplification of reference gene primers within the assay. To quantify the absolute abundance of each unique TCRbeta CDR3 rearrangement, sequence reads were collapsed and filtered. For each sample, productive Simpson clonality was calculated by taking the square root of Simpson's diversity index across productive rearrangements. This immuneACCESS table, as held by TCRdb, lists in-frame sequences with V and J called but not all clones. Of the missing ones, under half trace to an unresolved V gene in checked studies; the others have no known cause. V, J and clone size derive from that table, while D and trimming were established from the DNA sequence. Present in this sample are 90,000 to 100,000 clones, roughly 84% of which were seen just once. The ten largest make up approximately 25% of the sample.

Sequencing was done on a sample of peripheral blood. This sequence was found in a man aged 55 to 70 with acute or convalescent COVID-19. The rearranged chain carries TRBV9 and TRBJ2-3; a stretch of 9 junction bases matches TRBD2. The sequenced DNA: TGTGCCAGCAGTAGGACACGCGGGGGGGCCGGGGTCACAGATACGCAGTATTTT. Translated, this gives CASSRTRGGAGVTDTQYF.